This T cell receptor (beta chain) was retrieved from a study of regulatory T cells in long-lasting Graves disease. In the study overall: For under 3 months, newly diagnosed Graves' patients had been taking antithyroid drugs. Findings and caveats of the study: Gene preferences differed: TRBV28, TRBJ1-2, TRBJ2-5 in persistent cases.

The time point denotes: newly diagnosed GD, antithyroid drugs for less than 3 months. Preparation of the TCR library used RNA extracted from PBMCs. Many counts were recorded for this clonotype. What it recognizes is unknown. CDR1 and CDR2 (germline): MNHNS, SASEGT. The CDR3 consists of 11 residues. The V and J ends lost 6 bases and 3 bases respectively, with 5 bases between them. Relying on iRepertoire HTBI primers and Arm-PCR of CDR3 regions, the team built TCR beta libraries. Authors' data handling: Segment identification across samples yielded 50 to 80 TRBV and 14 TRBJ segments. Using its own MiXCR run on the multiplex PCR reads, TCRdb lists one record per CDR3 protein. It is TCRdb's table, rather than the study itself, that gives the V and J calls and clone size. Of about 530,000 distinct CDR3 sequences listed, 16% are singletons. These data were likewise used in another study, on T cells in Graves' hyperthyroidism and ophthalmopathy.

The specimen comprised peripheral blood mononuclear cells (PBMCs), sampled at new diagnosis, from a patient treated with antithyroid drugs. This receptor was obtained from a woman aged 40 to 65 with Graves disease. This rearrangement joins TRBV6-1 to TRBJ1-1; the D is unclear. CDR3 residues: CASRRDTEAFF. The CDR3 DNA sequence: TGTGCCAGCAGGAGGGACACTGAAGCTTTCTTT.